This passage covers 17 T cell receptor beta chains from one sample sequenced in a study of T cells after somatic rescue of genetic block. The method was immunoSEQ multiplex PCR; TCRdb's version includes in-frame clones alone and lacks a portion of them. This table has about 13,000 clones, roughly 73% appearing once. The specimen was peripheral blood mononuclear cells (PBMCs). The receptor set was obtained from a boy between 5 and 17 years old.

The rearrangement links TRBV6-5 to TRBJ1-1; no firm D call. V lost 2 bases, J lost 5 bases, and 9 bases lay in between. The CDR3 spans 13 residues. The germline V gene has CDR1 MNHEY and CDR2 SVGAGI. The CDR3 is CASSYVRETEAFF. The CDR3 bases are TGTGCCAGCAGTTACGTAAGGGAAACTGAAGCTTTCTTT.

The V and J genes are TRBV7-3 and TRBJ1-5, with D possibly TRBD1 on 6 matching bases. Germline CDR1 SGHTA, CDR2 FQGTGA. Trimming took off 1 base at V and 5 bases at J, with 12 bases between the two ends. The CDR3 is 15 amino acids. Here the CDR3 reads CASSLRGGGDQPQHF. DNA for the CDR3: TGTGCCAGCAGCTTAAGGGGTGGGGGCGATCAGCCCCAGCATTTT. Together with reference TRBV7-3 and TRBJ1-5, the CDR3 gives the full variable domain: GAGVSQTPSNKVTEKGKYVELRCDPISGHTALYWYRQSLGQGPEFLIYFQGTGAADDSGLPNDRFFAVRPEGSVSTLKIQRTERGDSAVYLCASSLRGGGDQPQHFGDGTRLSIL.

This clone is deemed medium-sized. V gene TRBV10-3 combines with J gene TRBJ2-5, with 9 bases matching TRBD1. CDR1 and CDR2 (germline): ENHRY, SYGVKD. The CDR3 is 18 amino acids. Germline trimming cut 0 bases from V and 4 bases from J; bases unmatched to any gene: 12. Here the CDR3 reads CAISESGKSGTGRETQYF. The CDR3 DNA follows: TGTGCCATCAGTGAGTCGGGAAAGTCCGGGACAGGGAGAGAGACCCAGTACTTC.

This clone appeared a few times. The chain joins TRBV6-1 to TRBJ2-7; D uncertain. Per germline, CDR1 MNHNS and CDR2 SASEGT. The CDR3 is 14 amino acids. The germline V and J ends were trimmed by 0 bases and 9 bases, with 15 bases remaining between them. For the CDR3, the DNA is TGTGCCAGCAGTGAAGCAGGCGGCCAAATCGGGCAGTACTTC. Translated, it gives CASSEAGGQIGQYF.

The J gene is TRBJ1-6, the V gene TRBV6-5; D gene unclear. V lost 2 bases, J lost 9 bases, and 8 bases lay in between. There are 13 residues in the CDR3. Germline CDR1 reads MNHEY; CDR2 reads SVGAGI. The CDR3 bases are TGTGCCAGCAGTTACAGGGTGGGTTCACCCCTCCACTTT. Residues: CASSYRVGSPLHF.

V usage is TRBV21-1 and J usage is TRBJ2-7. TRBV21-1 is flagged as a pseudogene. The CDR3 sequence is 18 residues long. CDR3 DNA: TGTGCCAGCAGCAAGTTGAAGCTTTTTGAGGGGTCCTCCTACGAGCAGTACTTC. Its protein product is CASSKLKLFEGSSYEQYF.

This clone has just one count. The genes are TRBV5-4 and TRBJ2-2; TRBD1 matches 7 bases. CDR3 size: 15 residues. Looked up from germline, CDR1 is SGHNT and CDR2 is YYREEE (reference sequence). The trim removed 4 bases at V and 2 bases at J, leaving 5 bases unmatched. The CDR3 here is CASSPTGLNTGELFF. The CDR3 region has the DNA TGTGCCAGCAGCCCGACAGGGCTCAACACCGGGGAGCTGTTTTTT. Using reference TRBV5-4 and TRBJ2-2 for the parts outside the CDR3, the full variable domain is ETGVTQSPTHLIKTRGQQVTLRCSSQSGHNTVSWYQQALGQGPQFIFQYYREEENGRGNFPPRFSGLQFPNYSSELNVNALELDDSALYLCASSPTGLNTGELFFGEGSRLTVL.

V usage is TRBV28 and J usage is TRBJ1-6; 9 bases map to TRBD1. Trimming took 6 bases from V and 10 from J; bases not matched to a gene: 10. The CDR3 has 15 amino acids. The germline CDR1 and CDR2 sequences are MDHEN and SYDVKM. This CDR3 reads CASSRGQGKGSPLHF. CDR3 in DNA: TGTGCCAGCAGCCGGGGACAGGGCAAGGGGTCACCCCTCCACTTT.

This clone came up a few times. The chain's CDR3 is CASSPWTSGNTGELFF. The CDR3 nucleotides are TGTGCCAGCAGTCCTTGGACTAGCGGCAACACCGGGGAGCTGTTTTTT. J is TRBJ2-2 and V is TRBV28; 10 bases fit TRBD2. V shed 5 bases and J 2 bases; nucleotides not matched to a gene: 5. Germline loops: CDR1 MDHEN, CDR2 SYDVKM. This CDR3 is 16 amino acids long.

V usage is TRBV2 and J usage is TRBJ1-5, with a weak D call TRBD1 (5 bases). Between the trimmed V and J ends, which lost 4 bases and 0 bases, there was a span of 16 bases. This CDR3 region has 17 residues. Germline CDR1 and CDR2: SNHLY and FYNNEI. For the CDR3, the DNA is TGTGCCAGCAGTGGAATCGGGGGTAGAAGTAGCAATCAGCCCCAGCATTTT. This gives the protein CASSGIGGRSSNQPQHF.

The genes are TRBV5-1 and TRBJ1-1; D uncertain. The germline V gene has CDR1 SGHRS and CDR2 YFSETQ. V was shortened by 4 bases and J by 1 base, with 8 bases between the two germline ends. The length of the CDR3 is 13 residues. The CDR3 sequence is CASSIPGNTEAFF. In nucleotides, the CDR3 is TGCGCCAGCAGCATACCCGGGAACACTGAAGCTTTCTTT.

The chain joins TRBV28 to TRBJ2-2; 9 bases align to TRBD2. V gave up 10 bases and J gave up 2 bases; unmatched junction bases: 5. Germline CDR1 is MDHEN and CDR2 is SYDVKM. This CDR3 is 14 amino acids long. The CDR3 bases are TGTGCCACCGGACTAGCGTTTAACACCGGGGAGCTGTTTTTT. Translation: CATGLAFNTGELFF.

By proportion, this clone is medium-sized. The V and J genes are TRBV2 and TRBJ1-2, with TRBD1 identical over 12 bases. Germline CDR1 SNHLY, CDR2 FYNNEI. The V segment lost 7 bases and the J segment 8 bases; nucleotides outside the gene matches: 8. The CDR3 sequence is 14 residues long. The CDR3 nucleotides read TGTGCCAGCACCGAGGGACAGGGGGCGATGGGCTACACCTTC. This gives the protein CASTEGQGAMGYTF.

This rearrangement joins TRBV18 to TRBJ1-5; no reliable D call. Germline-derived CDR1 and CDR2 are KGHSH and LQKENI. Trimming pared 2 bases from V and 0 bases from J, leaving 8 bases between. The CDR3 spans 15 residues. The CDR3 bases are TGTGCCAGCTCACCAAGAGAGGGTAGCAATCAGCCCCAGCATTTT. This translates into CASSPREGSNQPQHF.

This chain joins TRBV10-2 and TRBJ1-1; 8 nucleotides align to TRBD1. The CDR3 is made up of 13 amino acids. The V gene end was trimmed by 6 bases and the J gene end by 1 base; junction bases not matched to a gene: 1. The germline V gene has CDR1 WSHSY and CDR2 SAAADI. The CDR3 is CASSGQGNTEAFF. The CDR3 nucleotides are TGCGCCAGCAGCGGACAGGGGAACACTGAAGCTTTCTTT.

V and J are TRBV5-4 and TRBJ2-2; D unresolved. CDR1 is SGHNT and CDR2 is YYREEE in the germline V gene (reference sequence). The V gene lost 4 bases and the J gene lost 6 bases, with 13 bases spanning the gap. This CDR3 is built from 14 residues. CDR3 loop: CASSLIPVPGELFF. In nucleotides, the CDR3 is TGTGCCAGCAGCCTTATACCGGTCCCCGGGGAGCTGTTTTTT.

The chain has TRBV25-1 and TRBJ1-2; 7 bases are shared with TRBD1. Germline V gene data show CDR1 as MGHDK and CDR2 as SYGVNS. The length of the CDR3 is 14 residues. J was trimmed by 6 bases and V by 0 bases; bases with no gene match: 4. CDR3 DNA: TGTGCCAGCAGTGAATATCCGACAGGGCATGGCTACACCTTC. It translates to CASSEYPTGHGYTF.